This record concerns one T cell receptor beta chain sequence. This clone was counted a few times. Its target antigen remains unknown. There are no base qualities to consult, and no much larger clone falls within one base. The sample belongs to a study of OX40 agonist ivuxolimab in advanced cancers. Broadly, across the study: Ivuxolimab was an agonistic, fully human IgG2 monoclonal antibody directed against OX40 (CD134), a costimulatory receptor. Intravenous ivuxolimab was administered to patients every 2 weeks at six dose levels: 0.01, 0.1, 0.3, 1.5, 3 and 10 mg/kg. Of the approximately 53 patients in dose escalation, about 19 had hepatocellular carcinoma, some 15 had melanoma, 9 had renal cell carcinoma and 9 had head and neck cancer. In the dose-escalation cohort, 82.7% of patients were male, and the mean age was around 60 years, with a range of roughly 20 to 79. Prior anti-PD-1, anti-PD-L1 or anti-CTLA-4 therapy was permitted, and checkpoint inhibitors had been received by about two fifths of dose-escalation patients. Three dose-escalation patients achieved partial responses, one with hepatocellular carcinoma and two with cutaneous melanoma. Peripheral TCRbeta sequencing was intended to test whether TCR sequence diversity was altered and clonal T-cell expansion was caused by ivuxolimab. The paper reports the monotherapy dose-escalation portion (N ≈ 52 patients) of the phase I ivuxolimab trial.

Patients with a history of autoimmune disease or receiving systemic immunosuppression were excluded from the trial. In every dose cohort, peripheral blood was drawn for TCR sequencing at baseline, cycle 4 day 1, and cycle 7 day 1. The samples were taken from a phase I, first-in-human, multicenter, open-label dose-escalation trial of ivuxolimab. Adults with locally advanced or metastatic head and neck squamous cell, hepatocellular, melanoma or renal cell carcinoma were enrolled in the trial. CD4+ and CD8+ T cells were sorted separately from peripheral blood before TCR sequencing. Study-wide conclusions, independent of this receptor: In partial responders in the 0.1-3.0 mg/kg groups, normalized peripheral clonal expansion was found to be among the lowest, especially among CD8+ T cells. On average, CD8+ T cells showed more expanded clones than CD4+ T cells after ivuxolimab. At doses of 0.1 to 3.0 mg/kg, clonal expansion of both CD4+ and CD8+ blood T cells was observed from baseline to week 6. Low levels of normalized T-cell clonal expansion were also seen in some patients who did not respond. Which antigens the clonally expanded peripheral T cells were specific for was not determined.

Genomic DNA was isolated from the sorted cells so that the TCRbeta CDR3 region could be sequenced. The immunoSEQ Assay was used for sequencing of TCRbeta CDR3 regions. TCRdb's version of the immuneACCESS table is confined to in-frame rearrangements and falls short of the full clone set. An unresolved V gene accounts for under half of the shortfall where checked; the remainder is of unknown origin. The sample data list 25,000 to 35,000 clones, and roughly nine tenths of these were observed just once. The ten largest clonotypes hold over 9% of the sample. This TCR was sampled from an adult with an advanced solid tumor such as melanoma, head and neck, liver or kidney cancer. The sample consisted of CD4+ or CD8+ T cells sorted from blood, taken in a trial of the OX40 agonist ivuxolimab.

At the DNA level, the sequence is TGTGCCAGCAGTTACTCGGATGGCTACGAGCAGTACTTC. This yields the protein CASSYSDGYEQYF. The sequence is built from TRBV6-5 and TRBJ2-7, with the identity of the D gene unclear. CDR1 and CDR2 were assigned from the germline V gene as MNHEY and SVGAGI. Trimming removed 0 bases from V and 3 bases from J, leaving 6 bases between the germline ends. The cysteine opens and the phenylalanine closes a CDR3 of 13 amino acids. Only the CDR3 DNA is retained, 39 bases long and in frame from the first base.